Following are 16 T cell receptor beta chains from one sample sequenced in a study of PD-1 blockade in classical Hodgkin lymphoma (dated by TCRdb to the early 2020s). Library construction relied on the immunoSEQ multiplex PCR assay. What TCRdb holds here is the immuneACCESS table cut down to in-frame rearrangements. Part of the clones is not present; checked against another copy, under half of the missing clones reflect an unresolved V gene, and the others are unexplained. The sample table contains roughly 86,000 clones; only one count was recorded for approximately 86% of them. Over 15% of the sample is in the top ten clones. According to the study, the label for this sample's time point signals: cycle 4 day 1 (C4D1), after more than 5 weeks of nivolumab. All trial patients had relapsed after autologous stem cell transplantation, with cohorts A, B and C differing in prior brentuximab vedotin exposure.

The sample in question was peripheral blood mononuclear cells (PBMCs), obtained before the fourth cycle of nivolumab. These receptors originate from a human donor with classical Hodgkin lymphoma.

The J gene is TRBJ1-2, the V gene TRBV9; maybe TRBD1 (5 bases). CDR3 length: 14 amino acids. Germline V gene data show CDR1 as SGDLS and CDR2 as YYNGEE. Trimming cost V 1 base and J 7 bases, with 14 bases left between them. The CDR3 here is CASSVRQGESGYTF. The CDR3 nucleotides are TGTGCCAGCAGCGTACGGCAGGGTGAATCTGGCTACACCTTC.

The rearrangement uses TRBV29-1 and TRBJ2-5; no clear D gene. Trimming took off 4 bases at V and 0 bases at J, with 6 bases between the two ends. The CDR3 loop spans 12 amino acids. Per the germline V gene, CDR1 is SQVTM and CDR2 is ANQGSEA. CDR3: CSVAGHQETQYF. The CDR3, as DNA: TGCAGCGTTGCCGGGCACCAAGAGACCCAGTACTTC.

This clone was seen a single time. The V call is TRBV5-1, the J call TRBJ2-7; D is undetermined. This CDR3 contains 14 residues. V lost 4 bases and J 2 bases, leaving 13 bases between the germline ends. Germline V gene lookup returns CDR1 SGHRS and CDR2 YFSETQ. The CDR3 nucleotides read TGCGCCAGCAGCAGGGCCTCCACCACCTACGAGCAGTACTTC. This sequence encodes CASSRASTTYEQYF.

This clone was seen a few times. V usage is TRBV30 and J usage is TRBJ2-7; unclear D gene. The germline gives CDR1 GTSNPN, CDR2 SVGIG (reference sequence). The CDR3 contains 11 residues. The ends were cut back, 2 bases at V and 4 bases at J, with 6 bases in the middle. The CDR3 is CAWSRAYEQYF. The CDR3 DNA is TGTGCCTGGAGTCGGGCTTACGAGCAGTACTTC.

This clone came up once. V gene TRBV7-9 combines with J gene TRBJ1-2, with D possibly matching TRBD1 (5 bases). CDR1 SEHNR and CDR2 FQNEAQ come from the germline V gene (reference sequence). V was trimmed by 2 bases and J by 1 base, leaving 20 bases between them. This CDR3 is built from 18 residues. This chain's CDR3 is CASSLRSGGGSYNYGYTF. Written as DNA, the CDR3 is TGTGCCAGCAGCTTAAGGTCGGGGGGAGGTAGTTATAACTATGGCTACACCTTC. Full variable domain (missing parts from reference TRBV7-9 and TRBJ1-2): DTGVSQNPRHKITKRGQNVTFRCDPISEHNRLYWYRQTLGQGPEFLTYFQNEAQLEKSRLLSDRFSAERPKGSFSTLEIQRTEQGDSAMYLCASSLRSGGGSYNYGYTFGSGTRLTVV.

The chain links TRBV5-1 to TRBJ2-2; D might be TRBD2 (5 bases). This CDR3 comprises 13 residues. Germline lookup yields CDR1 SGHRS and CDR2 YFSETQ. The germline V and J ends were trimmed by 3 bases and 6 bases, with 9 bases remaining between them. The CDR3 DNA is TGCGCCAGCAGCTCCGGGGAGCCCGGGGAGCTGTTTTTT. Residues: CASSSGEPGELFF.

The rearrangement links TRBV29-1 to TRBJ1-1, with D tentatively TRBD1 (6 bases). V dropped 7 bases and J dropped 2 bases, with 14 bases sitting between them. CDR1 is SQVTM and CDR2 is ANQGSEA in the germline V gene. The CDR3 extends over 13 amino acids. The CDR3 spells CSAGGQINTEAFF. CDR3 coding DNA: TGCAGCGCCGGTGGACAGATAAACACTGAAGCTTTCTTT.

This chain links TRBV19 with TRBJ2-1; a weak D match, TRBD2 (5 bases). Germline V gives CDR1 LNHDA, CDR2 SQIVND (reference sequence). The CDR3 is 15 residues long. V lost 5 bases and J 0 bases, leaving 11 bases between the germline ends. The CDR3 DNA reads TGTGCCAGTAGTTCTGAGCGGAGCTCCTACAATGAGCAGTTCTTC. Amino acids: CASSSERSSYNEQFF.

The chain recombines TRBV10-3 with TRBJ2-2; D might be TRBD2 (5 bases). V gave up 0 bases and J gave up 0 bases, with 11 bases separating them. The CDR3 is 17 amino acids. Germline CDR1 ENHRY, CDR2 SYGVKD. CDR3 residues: CAISESVPGSNTGELFF. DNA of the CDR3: TGTGCCATCAGTGAGTCAGTCCCGGGATCGAACACCGGGGAGCTGTTTTTT.

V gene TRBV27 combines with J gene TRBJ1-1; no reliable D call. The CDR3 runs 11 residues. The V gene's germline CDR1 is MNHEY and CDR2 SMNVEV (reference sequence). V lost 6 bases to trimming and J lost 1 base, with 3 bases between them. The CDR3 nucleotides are TGTGCCAGCAGCCGGAACACTGAAGCTTTCTTT. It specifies CASSRNTEAFF.

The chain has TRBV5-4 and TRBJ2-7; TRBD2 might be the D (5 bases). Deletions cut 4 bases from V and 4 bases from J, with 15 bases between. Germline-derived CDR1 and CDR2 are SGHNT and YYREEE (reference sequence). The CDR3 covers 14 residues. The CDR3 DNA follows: TGTGCCAGCAGCCCTAGTCTAGCAGAATACGAGCAGTACTTC. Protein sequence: CASSPSLAEYEQYF.

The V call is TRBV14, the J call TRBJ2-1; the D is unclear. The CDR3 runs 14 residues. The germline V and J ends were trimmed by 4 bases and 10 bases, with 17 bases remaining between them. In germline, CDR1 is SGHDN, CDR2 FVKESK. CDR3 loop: CASSRQPNKVEQFF. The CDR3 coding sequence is TGTGCCAGCAGCCGGCAACCAAATAAGGTGGAGCAGTTCTTC.

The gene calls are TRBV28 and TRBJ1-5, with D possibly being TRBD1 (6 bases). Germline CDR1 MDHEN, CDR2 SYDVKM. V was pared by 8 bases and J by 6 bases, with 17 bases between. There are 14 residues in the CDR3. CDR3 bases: TGTGCCAGCGGGGGTGGGGGGGCCGTTCAGCCCCAGCATTTT. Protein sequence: CASGGGGAVQPQHF.

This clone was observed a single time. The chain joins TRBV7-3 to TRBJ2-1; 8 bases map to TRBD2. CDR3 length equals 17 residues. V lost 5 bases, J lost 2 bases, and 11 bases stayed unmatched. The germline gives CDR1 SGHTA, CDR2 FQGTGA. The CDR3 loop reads CASSQMFTSGTYNEQFF. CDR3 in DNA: TGTGCCAGCAGCCAAATGTTTACTAGCGGAACCTACAATGAGCAGTTCTTC.

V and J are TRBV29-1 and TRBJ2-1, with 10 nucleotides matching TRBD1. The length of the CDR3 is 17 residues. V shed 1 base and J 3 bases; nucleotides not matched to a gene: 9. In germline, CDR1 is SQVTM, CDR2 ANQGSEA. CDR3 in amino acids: CSVEGVDRGFHYNEQFF. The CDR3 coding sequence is TGCAGCGTTGAAGGAGTGGACAGGGGGTTTCACTACAATGAGCAGTTCTTC.

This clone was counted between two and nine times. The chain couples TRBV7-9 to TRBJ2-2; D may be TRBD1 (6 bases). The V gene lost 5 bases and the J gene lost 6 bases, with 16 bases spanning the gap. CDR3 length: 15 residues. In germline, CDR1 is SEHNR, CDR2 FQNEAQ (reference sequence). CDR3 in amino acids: CASSSSGTLSGELFF. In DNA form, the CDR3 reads TGTGCCAGCAGCAGCTCCGGGACACTTTCCGGGGAGCTGTTTTTT.